This TCR beta chain was documented in a study of T cells in Graves' hyperthyroidism and ophthalmopathy (dated by TCRdb to about 2019). For the wider study: Peripheral blood was sampled at the time of initial diagnosis, prior to any treatment. The paper describes TCR Vbeta CDR3 sequencing of around 130 peripheral blood samples, made up of approximately 40 ophthalmopathy patients, some 76 hyperthyroidism patients and approximately 17 progressor patients. To identify distinguishing TCR V-J signatures, a discovery cohort of 100 patients was used, comprising fewer than 45 with Graves' ophthalmopathy and around 57 with stable Graves' hyperthyroidism. After blood sampling, hyperthyroidism patients were treated with methimazole at a starting dose of 30 mg daily, and ophthalmopathy patients were treated with high-dose intravenous methylprednisolone. The 90 to 100 discovery patients were randomly divided into training and test sets at a 7:3 ratio. Thyroid tissue and blood T-cell repertoires from over 5 Graves' hyperthyroidism patients were also compared in the study. Prospective prediction of ophthalmopathy was tested in an independent validation cohort consisting of fewer than 20 hyperthyroidism patients and approximately 16 patients who later progressed to ophthalmopathy.

TCR beta CDR3 regions were amplified from RNA transcripts. The first round of RT-PCR for the TCR CDR3 was performed with the HTBI primer set and the Qiagen OneStep RT-PCR kit. Libraries were constructed in a second round of multiplex PCR, after which size selection and purification were performed. Paired-end sequencing of the libraries was performed with 100 bp reads on an Illumina HiSeq2000. The paper's data handling went like this. SOAPnuke was used to process the raw data, with reads discarded if the reads contained adapters or uncalled bases, had a mean Phred below 15, or lacked an exact constant-primer or identifier match. COPE v1.2.5 was used to merge high-quality paired reads, and clonotypes were defined as unique nucleotide sequences. Clonotypes were aligned to IMGT TRBV, TRBD and TRBJ reference segments using MiTCR v1.1. The analysis included only V-J combinations with a frequency above 0.0001, which together covered around 99% of the repertoires. A TCS score was defined as the ratio of F50 (clonal expansion) to E x V (chaos), with BLOSUM62-based TCRdist applied between CDR3 peptides within each V-J. Welch's t-statistics and random forest reduced around 520 V-J features to 13, which were used in a naive Bayes classifier (R e1071). TCRdb reprocessed the public reads (quality trimming at Q25 with fastp, clone calling with MiXCR) and kept in-frame beta chains. Entries are consolidated by CDR3 protein sequence, retaining the most common genes and DNA. The authors' filters were not applied to this entry. The sample data list fewer than 350,000 distinct CDR3 sequences, and less than 15% of these were observed just once. Around 7.9% of the sample lies in the top ten.

This clonotype was seen at least ten times. It lacks a known antigen. Qualities for individual bases were not recorded, and no much larger clone is one base off. V lost 4 bases and J lost 5 bases; the stretch between them is 19 bases long. CDR1 SGHRS and CDR2 YFSETQ were looked up in the germline V gene. The CDR3 measures 15 amino acids from cysteine to phenylalanine. Of all the DNA, just the CDR3 is kept, 45 bases in frame from base 1. Hyperthyroidism patients were newly diagnosed, had a disease duration of under 2 months, and were aged 18 to 65 years. Exclusion was applied to patients with uncontrolled infections, other autoimmune diseases, pregnancy or lactation. Clinical symptoms, serum thyroxine and TRAb, thyroid ultrasound, and orbital computed tomography formed the basis for the diagnoses. For progressor patients, blood was drawn at the first diagnosis of hyperthyroidism, before any ophthalmopathy symptoms had appeared. PBMCs were separated from 10 ml of fresh peripheral blood using Ficoll-Paque density gradient centrifugation. Progressor patients were initially diagnosed with Graves' hyperthyroidism and developed ophthalmopathy during follow-up. Total RNA was extracted using Trizol reagent, and RNA quality was assessed on an Agilent 2100 Bioanalyzer.

Findings and caveats that apply to the study as a whole: In validation, progression to ophthalmopathy was predicted by the model with more than 65% sensitivity and roughly 72% specificity, a median of approximately 6.5 months before onset. A 13 V-J signature model separated ophthalmopathy from stable hyperthyroidism, with just over 85% sensitivity and 81.08% specificity in cross-validation and 80%/75% in testing. Most expanded thyroid clonotypes (frequency above 0.001) were also detected in blood, suggesting blood repertoires may reflect thyroid immune responses. Sample size was not statistically predetermined, and investigators were not blinded to group allocation.

The sequenced sample was blood. The sequence joins TRBV5-1 to TRBJ2-7; perhaps TRBD1 is the D gene, with 6 bases matching. This receptor was taken from a woman under 40 with Graves' hyperthyroidism that later progressed to Graves' ophthalmopathy. At the DNA level, the sequence is TGCGCCAGCAGCCCCCCGACAGGTCTTTCCCACGAGCAGTACTTC. It translates to CASSPPTGLSHEQYF.